These 26 T cell receptor beta chains originate from one sample sequenced in a study of cytomegalovirus exposure and HLA in healthy donors. It was with 60 Vbeta and 13 Jbeta primers that the PCR ran. This table comes from immunoSEQ multiplex PCR, and its TCRdb copy is limited to in-frame clones, with some not included. The table lists approximately 160,000 clones, roughly two thirds of them singletons. Source material: PBMCs. Source of these receptors: a woman between 40 and 55 years old in good health and CMV-seropositive.

The chain recombines TRBV9 with TRBJ1-2, with a possible D match to TRBD1 (5 bases). CDR3 length equals 12 residues. CDR1 SGDLS and CDR2 YYNGEE come from the germline V gene. V shed 3 bases and J shed 5 bases, with 8 bases lying between them. CDR3 loop: CASSGRQYGYTF. Here the CDR3 DNA reads TGTGCCAGCAGCGGACGACAGTATGGCTACACCTTC.

This clone appeared a few times. The gene calls are TRBV2 and TRBJ1-5; D perhaps matches TRBD1 (5 bases). The ends were cut back, 3 bases at V and 1 base at J, with 7 bases in the middle. Germline lookup yields CDR1 SNHLY and CDR2 FYNNEI. The CDR3 consists of 14 residues. Here the CDR3 reads CASSDRESNQPQHF. The CDR3 nucleotides read TGTGCCAGCAGTGACAGGGAAAGCAATCAGCCCCAGCATTTT.

The chain joins TRBV29-1 to TRBJ1-2, with D possibly TRBD1 on 5 matching bases. CDR3 length: 13 amino acids. V lost 6 bases to trimming and J lost 5 bases, with 16 bases between them. The germline V gene encodes CDR1 SQVTM and CDR2 ANQGSEA. CDR3 nucleotide sequence: TGCAGCGTAGCTACGGGACGGGGGTATGGCTACACCTTC. As protein: CSVATGRGYGYTF.

The chain uses TRBV28 and TRBJ1-1; D is undetermined. Germline V gene sequence: CDR1 MDHEN, CDR2 SYDVKM. Trimming pared 3 bases from V and 10 bases from J, leaving 9 bases between. There are 11 residues in the CDR3. CDR3 region: CASSFRGLAFF. CDR3 DNA: TGTGCCAGCAGTTTTCGGGGTTTAGCTTTCTTT. Full variable domain (remainder filled in from reference TRBV28 and TRBJ1-1): DVKVTQSSRYLVKRTGEKVFLECVQDMDHENMFWYRQDPGLGLRLIYFSYDVKMKEKGDIPEGYSVSREKKERFSLILESASTNQTSMYLCASSFRGLAFFGQGTRLTVV.

V and J are TRBV10-3 and TRBJ2-7; tentative D call: TRBD2 (5 bases). This CDR3 comprises 14 residues. CDR1 is ENHRY, CDR2 SYGVKD, per germline. Trimming removed 6 bases from V and 4 bases from J, with 16 bases in between. Here the CDR3 DNA reads TGTGCCATCAGGGCGGCCGGGAACCTTTACGAGCAGTACTTC. This codes for CAIRAAGNLYEQYF.

The chain combines TRBV27 with TRBJ1-2; unclear D gene. The CDR3 contains 13 residues. The V gene lost 4 bases and the J gene lost 1 base, with 7 bases spanning the gap. Per the germline V gene, CDR1 is MNHEY and CDR2 is SMNVEV (reference sequence). The CDR3 loop reads CASSYGSNYGYTF. As DNA, the CDR3 is TGTGCCAGCAGTTATGGCAGTAACTATGGCTACACCTTC.

The rearrangement uses TRBV6-5 and TRBJ2-1, with D possibly being TRBD1 (5 bases). Trimming pared 5 bases from V and 3 bases from J, leaving 14 bases between. CDR1 and CDR2 (germline): MNHEY, SVGAGI. The CDR3 is 15 amino acids. In DNA form, the CDR3 reads TGTGCCAGCAGTGGACACACCACCTACTACAATGAGCAGTTCTTC. As protein: CASSGHTTYYNEQFF.

This clone was seen more than once but under ten times. This chain joins TRBV29-1 and TRBJ2-1; 7 bases are a match to TRBD1. The V and J ends lost 0 bases and 8 bases, in that order; junction bases with no gene match: 7. Germline CDR1 is SQVTM and CDR2 is ANQGSEA. There are 14 residues in the CDR3. The chain's CDR3 is CSVEESEGADEQFF. DNA for the CDR3: TGCAGCGTTGAAGAGAGTGAGGGGGCTGATGAGCAGTTCTTC.

This clone was found a few times. V is TRBV19 and J is TRBJ1-2, with D maybe TRBD1 (6 bases). Germline V gives CDR1 LNHDA, CDR2 SQIVND (reference sequence). The CDR3 loop spans 13 amino acids. Trimming stripped 8 bases from V and 8 bases from J, with 18 bases between. The CDR3 reads CASCRGYMEGYTF. CDR3 in DNA: TGTGCCAGTTGCAGGGGTTACATGGAGGGCTACACCTTC.

The chain carries TRBV7-2 and TRBJ2-7, with 9 bases fitting TRBD1. Germline CDR1 SGHTA, CDR2 FQGNSA. This CDR3 comprises 15 residues. Trimming cost V 1 base and J 4 bases; bases outside gene matches: 5. CDR3 amino acids: CASSLGNRGPYEQYF. The CDR3 DNA is TGTGCCAGCAGCTTAGGGAACAGGGGGCCGTACGAGCAGTACTTC.

The chain joins TRBV6-6 to TRBJ1-2; maybe TRBD1 (5 bases). Germline lookup yields CDR1 MNHNY and CDR2 SVGAGI (reference sequence). Trimming removed 7 bases from V and 3 bases from J, with 9 bases in between. This CDR3 has 12 residues. The CDR3 DNA reads TGTGCCAGCAACAGGCAGGACTATGGCTACACCTTC. This gives the protein CASNRQDYGYTF.

V is TRBV6-5 and J is TRBJ2-7; TRBD1 matches 7 bases. The CDR3 sequence is 12 residues long. CDR1 is MNHEY and CDR2 is SVGAGI in the germline V gene. V was clipped by 5 bases and J by 5 bases; unmatched bases: 3. CDR3 coding DNA: TGTGCCAGCAGTAAAGGGGGCAACGAGCAGTACTTC. Amino acid sequence: CASSKGGNEQYF.

This chain connects TRBV6-5 to TRBJ2-2; possibly TRBD1 for D (5 bases). The CDR3 contains 15 residues. The V and J ends lost 6 bases and 0 bases respectively, with 11 bases between them. Germline CDR1 is MNHEY and CDR2 is SVGAGI. Written as DNA, the CDR3 is TGTGCCAGCAGGTCCCGGACAACGAACACCGGGGAGCTGTTTTTT. It yields the protein CASRSRTTNTGELFF.

J is TRBJ2-7 and V is TRBV5-6; D unresolved. This CDR3 contains 12 residues. The ends were cut back, 4 bases at V and 2 bases at J, with 7 bases in the middle. The germline CDR1 and CDR2 sequences are SGHDT and YYEEEE. The CDR3 region is CASSGEPYEQYF. CDR3 coding DNA: TGTGCCAGCAGCGGTGAGCCCTACGAGCAGTACTTC.

The gene calls are TRBV2 and TRBJ2-7; D is undetermined. The CDR3 sequence is 14 residues long. CDR1 is SNHLY, CDR2 FYNNEI, per germline. V lost 2 bases, J lost 3 bases, and 11 bases lay in between. CDR3 nucleotide sequence: TGTGCCAGCAGTGAATTTATACCAGACTACGAGCAGTACTTC. Amino acids: CASSEFIPDYEQYF.

The chain is built from TRBV7-2 and TRBJ2-5; tentative D call: TRBD2 (7 bases). The V end lost 5 bases, the J end lost 5 bases, and 18 bases lay between the germline ends. Germline loops: CDR1 SGHTA, CDR2 FQGNSA. The CDR3 is 15 amino acids. Written as DNA, the CDR3 is TGTGCCAGCAGCCCTAGGGGGAGCGGGGTGGAGACCCAGTACTTC. The encoded protein is CASSPRGSGVETQYF.

This clone was found a few times. V and J are TRBV4-3 and TRBJ2-3, with D tentatively TRBD2 (5 bases). From germline, CDR1 is LGHNA and CDR2 YSLEER. V dropped 0 bases and J dropped 2 bases, with 12 bases sitting between them. The CDR3 consists of 16 residues. Here the CDR3 DNA reads TGCGCCAGCAGCCAAGATCGGGTGACTAACACAGATACGCAGTATTTT. The encoded protein is CASSQDRVTNTDTQYF.

The chain couples TRBV6-5 to TRBJ1-1, with a tentative D call TRBD1 (6 bases). CDR1 and CDR2 from the germline V gene are MNHEY and SVGAGI. This CDR3 has 13 residues. Between the trimmed V and J ends, which lost 5 bases and 4 bases, there was a span of 11 bases. The CDR3 nucleotides are TGTGCCAGCAGTCCCCAGGGGTTCACTGAAGCTTTCTTT. Protein: CASSPQGFTEAFF.

The chain employs TRBV6-5 and TRBJ1-1; TRBD1 might be the D (5 bases). Germline CDR1 reads MNHEY; CDR2 reads SVGAGI. The CDR3 covers 15 residues. Trimming left V 7 bases short and J 5 bases short, with 20 bases between. The CDR3 DNA is TGTGCCAGCAATCGTGAGGGACGGGGGATAACTGAAGCTTTCTTT. Translating gives CASNREGRGITEAFF.

The chain couples TRBV4-1 to TRBJ2-3, with TRBD2 identical over 10 bases. Germline CDR1 and CDR2: MGHRA and YSYEKL. The length of the CDR3 is 20 residues. The trim removed 1 base at V and 5 bases at J, leaving 18 bases unmatched. CDR3 region: CASSQAPGRASSGSVDTQYF. The DNA of the CDR3 is TGCGCCAGCAGCCAAGCCCCGGGAAGAGCTTCTAGCGGGAGCGTAGATACGCAGTATTTT.

Only a few counts were recorded for this clone. J is TRBJ1-1 and V is TRBV5-1; TRBD1 matches 9 bases. Looked up from germline, CDR1 is SGHRS and CDR2 is YFSETQ. The V and J ends lost 4 bases and 6 bases, in that order; junction bases with no gene match: 7. This CDR3 is built from 14 residues. The DNA for the CDR3 is TGCGCCAGCAGCCGGGACAGGGATAGTGCTGAAGCTTTCTTT. Protein product: CASSRDRDSAEAFF.

CDR3 protein: CASSYSQAPQEAFF. As DNA, the CDR3 is TGTGCCAGCAGTTACTCACAGGCGCCCCAAGAAGCTTTCTTT. V is TRBV6-5 and J is TRBJ1-1; D is perhaps TRBD1 (5 bases). CDR1 is MNHEY, CDR2 SVGAGI, per germline. V shed 0 bases and J shed 8 bases, with 13 bases lying between them. This CDR3 has 14 residues.

The rearrangement uses TRBV19 and TRBJ2-5; 9 bases agree with TRBD2. CDR1 and CDR2 (germline): LNHDA, SQIVND (reference sequence). This CDR3 has 15 amino acids. Trimming cost V 3 bases and J 0 bases; bases outside gene matches: 2. The CDR3 sequence is CASSMGGGDQETQYF. For the CDR3, the DNA is TGTGCCAGTAGTATGGGCGGGGGGGACCAAGAGACCCAGTACTTC.

V and J are TRBV19 and TRBJ2-5; a weak D match, TRBD1 (6 bases). The CDR3 totals 14 residues. Germline V gene lookup returns CDR1 LNHDA and CDR2 SQIVND (reference sequence). V was pared by 5 bases and J by 2 bases, with 12 bases between. The CDR3 is CASSPSQGQETQYF. The CDR3 DNA reads TGTGCCAGTAGTCCCTCACAGGGACAAGAGACCCAGTACTTC.

This clone was detected a few times. V is TRBV4-3 and J is TRBJ1-1; maybe TRBD1 (5 bases). The V gene lost 0 bases and the J gene lost 11 bases, with 19 bases spanning the gap. Germline CDR1 LGHNA, CDR2 YSLEER. The length of the CDR3 is 15 residues. The CDR3 DNA reads as TGCGCCAGCAGCCAAGATAGGGAGGGCGGGGGACGTGCTTTCTTT. It specifies CASSQDREGGGRAFF.

The chain links TRBV14 to TRBJ2-5, with TRBD1 matching 10 bases. Per germline, CDR1 SGHDN and CDR2 FVKESK. The CDR3 is 15 residues long. The ends lost 3 bases at V and 5 bases at J; junction bases unmatched: 6. CDR3 sequence: CASSHGTGALETQYF. CDR3 DNA: TGTGCCAGCAGCCACGGGACAGGGGCATTGGAGACCCAGTACTTC.